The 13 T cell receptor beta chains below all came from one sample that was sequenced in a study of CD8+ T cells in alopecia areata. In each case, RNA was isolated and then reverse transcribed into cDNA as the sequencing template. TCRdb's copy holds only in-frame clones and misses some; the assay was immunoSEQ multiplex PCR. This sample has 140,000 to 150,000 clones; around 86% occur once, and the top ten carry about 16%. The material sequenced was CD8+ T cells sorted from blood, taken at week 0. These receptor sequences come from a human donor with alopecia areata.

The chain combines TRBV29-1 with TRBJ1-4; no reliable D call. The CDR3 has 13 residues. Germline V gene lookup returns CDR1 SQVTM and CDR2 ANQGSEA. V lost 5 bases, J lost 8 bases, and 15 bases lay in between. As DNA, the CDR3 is TGCAGCGTTAACCTCGATCGCGACGAAAAACTGTTTTTT. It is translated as CSVNLDRDEKLFF.

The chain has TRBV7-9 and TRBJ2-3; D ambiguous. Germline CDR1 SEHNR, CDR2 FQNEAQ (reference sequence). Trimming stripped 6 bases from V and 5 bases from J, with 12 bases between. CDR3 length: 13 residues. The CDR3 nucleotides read TGTGCCAGCAGTCTACCCCTTCTAGATACGCAGTATTTT. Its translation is CASSLPLLDTQYF.

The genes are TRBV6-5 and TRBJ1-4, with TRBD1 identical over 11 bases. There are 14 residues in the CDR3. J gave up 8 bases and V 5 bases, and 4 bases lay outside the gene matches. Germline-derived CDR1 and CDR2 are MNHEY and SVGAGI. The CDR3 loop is CASSRRDRGEKLFF. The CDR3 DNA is TGTGCCAGCAGTCGACGGGACAGGGGGGAAAAACTGTTTTTT.

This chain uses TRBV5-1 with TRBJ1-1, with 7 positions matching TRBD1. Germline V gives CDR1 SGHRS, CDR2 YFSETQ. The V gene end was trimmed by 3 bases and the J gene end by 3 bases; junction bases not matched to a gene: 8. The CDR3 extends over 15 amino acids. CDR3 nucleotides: TGCGCCAGCAGCTCCCGGGCAGGGGGTGACACTGAAGCTTTCTTT. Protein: CASSSRAGGDTEAFF.

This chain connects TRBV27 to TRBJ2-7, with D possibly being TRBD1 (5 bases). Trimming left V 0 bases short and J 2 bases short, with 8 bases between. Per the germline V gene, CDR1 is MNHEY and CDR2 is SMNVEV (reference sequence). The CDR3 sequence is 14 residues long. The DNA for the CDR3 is TGTGCCAGCAGTTTATCGCGACAGCCCTACGAGCAGTACTTC. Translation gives CASSLSRQPYEQYF.

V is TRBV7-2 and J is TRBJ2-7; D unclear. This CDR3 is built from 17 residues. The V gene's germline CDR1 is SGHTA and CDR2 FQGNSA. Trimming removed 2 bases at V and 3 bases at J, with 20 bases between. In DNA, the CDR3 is TGTGCCAGCAGCTTAAGTTCCGGCGGTCTCGGCCTCTACGAGCAGTACTTC. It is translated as CASSLSSGGLGLYEQYF. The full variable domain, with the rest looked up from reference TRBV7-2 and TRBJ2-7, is GAGVSQSPSNKVTEKGKDVELRCDPISGHTALYWYRQSLGQGLEFLIYFQGNSAPDKSGLPSDRFSAERTGGSVSTLTIQRTQQEDSAVYLCASSLSSGGLGLYEQYFGPGTRLTVT.

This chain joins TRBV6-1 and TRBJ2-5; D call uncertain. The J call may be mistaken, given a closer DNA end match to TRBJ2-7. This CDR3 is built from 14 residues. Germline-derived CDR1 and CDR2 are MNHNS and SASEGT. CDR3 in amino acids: CASSEEAMGYEQYF. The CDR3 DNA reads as TGTGCCAGCAGTGAAGAGGCGATGGGCTACGAGCAGTACTTC.

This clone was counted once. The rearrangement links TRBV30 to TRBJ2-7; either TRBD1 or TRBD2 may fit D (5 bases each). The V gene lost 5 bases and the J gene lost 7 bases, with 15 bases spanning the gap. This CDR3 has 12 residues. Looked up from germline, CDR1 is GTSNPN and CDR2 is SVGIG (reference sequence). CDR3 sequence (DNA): TGTGCCTGGGGGACCGACAAGAGAGAGCAGTACTTC. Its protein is CAWGTDKREQYF.

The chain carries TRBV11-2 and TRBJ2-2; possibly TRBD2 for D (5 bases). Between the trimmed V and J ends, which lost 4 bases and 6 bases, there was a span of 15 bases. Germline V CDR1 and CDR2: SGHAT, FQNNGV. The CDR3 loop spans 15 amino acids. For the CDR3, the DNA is TGTGCCAGCAGCTCTCCGAGGTCGAGGGCCGGGGAGCTGTTTTTT. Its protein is CASSSPRSRAGELFF.

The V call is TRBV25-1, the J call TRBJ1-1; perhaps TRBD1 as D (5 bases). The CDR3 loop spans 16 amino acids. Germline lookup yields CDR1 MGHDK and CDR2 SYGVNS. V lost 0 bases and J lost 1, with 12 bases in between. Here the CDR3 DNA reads TGTGCCAGCAGTGAATATTGGGGGGGTGGGAACACTGAAGCTTTCTTT. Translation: CASSEYWGGGNTEAFF.

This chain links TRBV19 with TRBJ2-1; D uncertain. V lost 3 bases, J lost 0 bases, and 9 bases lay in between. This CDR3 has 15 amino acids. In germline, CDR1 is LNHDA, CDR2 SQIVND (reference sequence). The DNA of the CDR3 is TGTGCCAGTAGTATTAAGGCTAGCTCCTACAATGAGCAGTTCTTC. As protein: CASSIKASSYNEQFF.

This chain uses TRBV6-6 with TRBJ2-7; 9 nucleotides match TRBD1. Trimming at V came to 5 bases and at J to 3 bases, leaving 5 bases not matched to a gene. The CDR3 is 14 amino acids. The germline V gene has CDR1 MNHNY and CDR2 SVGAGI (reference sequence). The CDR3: CASSPTGGDYEQYF. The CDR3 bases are TGTGCCAGCAGTCCGACAGGGGGTGACTACGAGCAGTACTTC.

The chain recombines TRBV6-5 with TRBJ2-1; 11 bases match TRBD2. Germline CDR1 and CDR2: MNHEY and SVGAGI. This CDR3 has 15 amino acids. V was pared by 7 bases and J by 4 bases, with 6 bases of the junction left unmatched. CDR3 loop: CASKLAGDSYNEQFF. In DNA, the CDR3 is TGTGCCAGCAAACTAGCGGGAGATTCATACAATGAGCAGTTCTTC.